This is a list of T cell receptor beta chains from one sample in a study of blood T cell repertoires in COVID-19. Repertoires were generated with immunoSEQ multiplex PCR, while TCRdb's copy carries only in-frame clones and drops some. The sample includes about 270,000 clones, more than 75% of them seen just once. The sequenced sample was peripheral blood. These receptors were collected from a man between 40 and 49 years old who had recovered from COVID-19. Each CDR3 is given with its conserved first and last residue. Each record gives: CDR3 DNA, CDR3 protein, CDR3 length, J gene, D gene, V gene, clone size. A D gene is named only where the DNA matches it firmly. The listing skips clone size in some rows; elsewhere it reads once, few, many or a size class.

TGTGCCAGCAGCCAAGATAGTGGACAGGCTCGAAACACCATATATTTT,CASSQDSGQARNTIYF,16,TRBJ1-3,TRBD1,TRBV3-1/TRBV3-2,.
TGTGCCAGCAGCTTGGTTGGGCCGGGGAGTATGAAAAACATTCAGTACTTC,CASSLVGPGSMKNIQYF,17,TRBJ2-4,.,TRBV5-5,.
TGTGCCAGCAGTTTAAATACAGGTTTAACTGAAGCTTTCTTT,CASSLNTGLTEAFF,14,TRBJ1-1,.,TRBV27,.
TGTGCCAGCAGCCGCGGGACTAGCGGGAGGCAAACCTACGAGCAGTACTTC,CASSRGTSGRQTYEQYF,17,TRBJ2-7,TRBD2,TRBV3-1/TRBV3-2,.
TGTGCCATCAGCGAGCGGGGGGCTACAGATACGCAGTATTTT,CAISERGATDTQYF,14,TRBJ2-3,TRBD2,TRBV10-3,.
TGCAGTGCTAGAGACGTCAATGAGCAGTTCTTC,CSARDVNEQFF,11,TRBJ2-1,.,TRBV20-1,.
TGCGCCAGCAGCCTCCTTGGGCCTCCCTTAAGTGAGAGAGAGACCCAGTACTTC,CASSLLGPPLSERETQYF,18,TRBJ2-5,.,TRBV4-3,.
TGCGCCAGCAGCCAAGGGGGGCGATCCTATGGCTACACCTTC,CASSQGGRSYGYTF,14,TRBJ1-2,.,TRBV4-1,few
TGTGCCAGCAGCCAGGGGGCGGCCTGGAGGGAGAGCACCGGGGAGCTGTTTTTT,CASSQGAAWRESTGELFF,18,TRBJ2-2,TRBD1,TRBV6-2/TRBV6-3,.
TGTGCCAGCAGTGGACAGCTCGGGGATACGCAGTATTTT,CASSGQLGDTQYF,13,TRBJ2-3,.,TRBV2,.
TGTGCCAGCAGCCAGGGCGGACAGTTACTATCTGGAAACACCATATATTTT,CASSQGGQLLSGNTIYF,17,TRBJ1-3,.,TRBV3-1/TRBV3-2,.
TGTGCCAGCAGTTACACCCACAGGAACACCGGGGAGCTGTTTTTT,CASSYTHRNTGELFF,15,TRBJ2-2,.,TRBV6-6,.
TGTGCCAGCAGCTTGGGGGGGCAAGAGACCCAGTACTTC,CASSLGGQETQYF,13,TRBJ2-5,TRBD2,TRBV13,.
TGTGCCGCAGGGGCTAGCGGTACCTACGAGCAGTACTTC,CAAGASGTYEQYF,13,TRBJ2-7,.,TRBV27,.
TGCAGCGTCAGCGGGAGGGCCTACAATGAGCAGTTCTTC,CSVSGRAYNEQFF,13,TRBJ2-1,TRBD2,TRBV29-1,.
TGCGCCAGCAGCCAAGATTACAGGGGAGGCACTGAAGCTTTCTTT,CASSQDYRGGTEAFF,15,TRBJ1-1,TRBD1,TRBV4-3,.
TGTGCCAGCAGCTTAGGGGCCAGAGGCGGTCAGCCCCAGCATTTT,CASSLGARGGQPQHF,15,TRBJ1-5,.,TRBV13,few
TGCGCCAGCAGCACCCTTGGGACAGGGCGCCAAGAGACCCAGTACTTC,CASSTLGTGRQETQYF,16,TRBJ2-5,TRBD1,TRBV5-1,.
TGTGCCAGCAGCTACCGACTAGCGGGGCCCACCGGGGAGCTGTTTTTT,CASSYRLAGPTGELFF,16,TRBJ2-2,TRBD2,TRBV11-3,.
TGTGCCAGCAGCTCCGGTAATTACGAGCAGTACTTC,CASSSGNYEQYF,12,TRBJ2-7,.,TRBV7-9,few
TGTGCCAGCAGCCAAGGGCCCGGGAAGGTCGGGGAGCTGTTTTTT,CASSQGPGKVGELFF,15,TRBJ2-2,.,TRBV11-3,.
TGTGCCAGCAGCGTAGCAGGGAGTAGCAATCAGCCCCAGCATTTT,CASSVAGSSNQPQHF,15,TRBJ1-5,.,TRBV7-2,.
TGTGCTAGTGGTTTGAATCCAGTCCTCGAGCAGTACTTC,CASGLNPVLEQYF,13,TRBJ2-7,.,TRBV12-5,.
TGTGCCAGCAGTTTCGGCACAGGGATCGAGCAGTACTTC,CASSFGTGIEQYF,13,TRBJ2-7,.,TRBV2,once
TGTGCCAGTAGTATTAGTGCAACGGAGACAGATACGCAGTATTTT,CASSISATETDTQYF,15,TRBJ2-3,.,TRBV19,.
TGTGCCAGCAGCGGAGGGTCCTACTCTGGAAACACCATATATTTT,CASSGGSYSGNTIYF,15,TRBJ1-3,.,TRBV9,.
TGTGCCAGCAGCTTAGCGCCCAAAGGGAGTCCTGATGGCTACACCTTC,CASSLAPKGSPDGYTF,16,TRBJ1-2,.,TRBV7-6,.
TGTGCCAGCAGCCGCCTGCCCGGGGGGGCCTCTAATGAAAAACTGTTTTTT,CASSRLPGGASNEKLFF,17,TRBJ1-4,.,TRBV4-2,.
TGTGCCAGCAGTAAAGGGGGGGAGCCCAGGGAGACCCAGTACTTC,CASSKGGEPRETQYF,15,TRBJ2-5,.,TRBV27,few
TGCGCCAGCAGCTTGGGGACTAGCGGGAGGTACGAGCAGTACTTC,CASSLGTSGRYEQYF,15,TRBJ2-7,TRBD2,TRBV5-1,.
TGTGCCAGCGGGAGGGCATACGAGCAGTACTTC,CASGRAYEQYF,11,TRBJ2-7,TRBD2,TRBV28,.
TGTGCCAGCAGCAAAGGGGGTCTAGCGGGACCAAGTTCCTACAATGAGCAGTTCTTC,CASSKGGLAGPSSYNEQFF,19,TRBJ2-1,.,TRBV21-1,.
TGTGCCAGTAGTATAAGCTTAAACTCCTACAATGAGCAGTTCTTC,CASSISLNSYNEQFF,15,TRBJ2-1,.,TRBV19,once
TGCAGCGCCGGGACTAGCGGATCCCCAATCCCCAATGAGCAGTTCTTC,CSAGTSGSPIPNEQFF,16,TRBJ2-1,TRBD2,TRBV29-1,.
TGTGCCAGCAGCTTAGGAGGGTTCCCTGAGCAGTTCTTC,CASSLGGFPEQFF,13,TRBJ2-1,.,TRBV7-9,.
TGTGCCAGCAGGACAGGGGGGGGGAGTGAAAAACTGTTTTTT,CASRTGGGSEKLFF,14,TRBJ1-4,TRBD1,TRBV27,.
TGTGCCAGCAGTTACGGACAGGGTATCTCCTACGAGCAGTACTTC,CASSYGQGISYEQYF,15,TRBJ2-7,TRBD1,TRBV6-6,.
TGTGCCACCAGTGCGCAGGGTACGCAGTATTTT,CATSAQGTQYF,11,TRBJ2-3,.,TRBV24-1,.
TGTGCCAGCAGTTACATGGGAGGATCACCCCTCCACTTT,CASSYMGGSPLHF,13,TRBJ1-6,.,TRBV27,.
TGTGCCAGCAGCCGAACAGGGCGCAACGAGCAGTACTTC,CASSRTGRNEQYF,13,TRBJ2-7,.,TRBV5-8,.
TGTGCCAGCAGCCGGGACAGGGTACATGAGCAGTTCTTC,CASSRDRVHEQFF,13,TRBJ2-1,TRBD1,TRBV7-8,.
TGCGCCAGCAGTGAGGCGTGGGGCGGGGGGGCTGAAACAGATACGCAGTATTTT,CASSEAWGGGAETDTQYF,18,TRBJ2-3,TRBD2,TRBV10-1,.
TGTGCCAGCCACGGCGGTAGCGGGGCCGGGGAGCTGTTTTTT,CASHGGSGAGELFF,14,TRBJ2-2,TRBD2,TRBV3-1/TRBV3-2,.
TGTGCCAGCAGCTTAGGTCGATGGGGGGAGAAAACCTACGAGCAGTACTTC,CASSLGRWGEKTYEQYF,17,TRBJ2-7,.,TRBV11-2,.
TGCGCCAGCAGCTTGGGCCTAGCTGGCACAGATACGCAGTATTTT,CASSLGLAGTDTQYF,15,TRBJ2-3,.,TRBV5-1,.
TGTGCCAGTAGTGCACGCGGCGGAGTCTCCTACGAGCAGTACTTC,CASSARGGVSYEQYF,15,TRBJ2-7,.,TRBV19,.
TGTGCCAGTAAGAGCCCCGGGTATGGCTACACCTTC,CASKSPGYGYTF,12,TRBJ1-2,.,TRBV19,once
TGCGCCAGCAGCCAAGTCGGGACAGGGGGCTACGAGCAGTACTTC,CASSQVGTGGYEQYF,15,TRBJ2-7,TRBD1,TRBV4-3,.
TGTGCCAGCAGCTTACGGAACGGGTTGGGAGAGACCCAGTACTTC,CASSLRNGLGETQYF,15,TRBJ2-5,.,TRBV7-9,.
TGTGCCAGCAGCGTATACCGGGACAGGGAGGCCAAAAACATTCAGTACTTC,CASSVYRDREAKNIQYF,17,TRBJ2-4,TRBD1,TRBV5-6,.
TGTGCCAGCAGCTTAGTCGGGACAGAAGCAAGAAACACCATATATTTT,CASSLVGTEARNTIYF,16,TRBJ1-3,TRBD1,TRBV7-2,.
TGTGCCAGCAGTTACACCACAGGGGGCCTGGATGGCTACACCTTC,CASSYTTGGLDGYTF,15,TRBJ1-2,TRBD1,TRBV6-5,.
TGTGCCAGCAGCCGGACTAGCGAGAGACCATACGAGCAGTACTTC,CASSRTSERPYEQYF,15,TRBJ2-7,TRBD2,TRBV6-5,.
TGTGCCAGCAGCGCAAGGGGGCCGGTTGAAAAACTGTTTTTT,CASSARGPVEKLFF,14,TRBJ1-4,TRBD1,TRBV9,.
TGTGCCTGGATACAGGGGTCTGGAAACACCATATATTTT,CAWIQGSGNTIYF,13,TRBJ1-3,TRBD1,TRBV30,.